A single sample is the source of the 28 T cell receptor beta chains below, sequenced in a study of T cell changes during pregnancy in multiple sclerosis. Assay: immunoSEQ multiplex PCR; the TCRdb copy retains only in-frame clones and omits some. Here the sample spans 15,000 to 20,000 clones, 84% being singletons. Source: CD8+ T cells from peripheral blood mononuclear cells, taken in the third trimester of pregnancy. Every receptor here comes from a female donor in good health, enrolled as a control in a pregnancy study.

The rearrangement uses TRBV6-5 and TRBJ1-2, with TRBD1 identical over 9 bases. The CDR3 runs to 14 residues. Germline values: CDR1 MNHEY, CDR2 SVGAGI. Unmatched junction bases numbered 6, after V lost 2 bases and J lost 8 bases. The CDR3 is CASSYTATGGGYTF. The CDR3 region has the DNA TGTGCCAGCAGTTACACGGCAACAGGGGGCGGCTACACCTTC.

This chain joins TRBV30 and TRBJ2-7, with D uncertain. The CDR3 is made up of 11 amino acids. The V gene's germline CDR1 is GTSNPN and CDR2 SVGIG (reference sequence). The ends were cut back, 2 bases at V and 8 bases at J, with 10 bases in the middle. CDR3 protein: CAWSNINKQYF. The CDR3 DNA is TGTGCCTGGAGTAACATAAATAAGCAGTACTTC.

This chain connects TRBV13 to TRBJ1-1; 10 positions agree with TRBD1. With 5 bases clipped from V and 6 bases from J, the junction kept 15 bases outside the gene matches. The germline CDR1 and CDR2 sequences are PRHDT and FYEKMQ (reference sequence). The CDR3 has 17 residues. In DNA, the CDR3 is TGTGCCAGCAGCCCCGGGACAGGGGATTCTTGGTTTCCTGAAGCTTTCTTT. Translated: CASSPGTGDSWFPEAFF.

The chain employs TRBV19 and TRBJ2-7, with D possibly being TRBD1 (6 bases). The V and J ends lost 3 bases and 3 bases respectively, with 9 bases between them. The CDR3 length is 13 residues. Germline V lookup: CDR1 LNHDA, CDR2 SQIVND (reference sequence). The CDR3 nucleotides are TGTGCCAGTAGTATCACAGGGCTCTACGAGCAGTACTTC. It codes for CASSITGLYEQYF.

The chain employs TRBV11-3 and TRBJ2-7, with D possibly being TRBD1 (5 bases). Trimming left V 0 bases short and J 3 bases short, with 12 bases between. Germline-derived CDR1 and CDR2 are SGHNT and YENEEA. The CDR3 length is 15 residues. The CDR3 sequence is CASSLDRVGDYEQYF. Written as DNA, the CDR3 is TGTGCCAGCAGCTTAGATCGTGTAGGGGACTACGAGCAGTACTTC.

The rearrangement links TRBV27 to TRBJ2-3; tentatively, D is TRBD2 (7 bases). Germline loops: CDR1 MNHEY, CDR2 SMNVEV (reference sequence). The CDR3 is 14 amino acids. V was trimmed by 8 bases and J by 3 bases, leaving 15 bases between them. DNA for the CDR3: TGTGCCAGCGGGAGGGGGGGGCGGACAGATACGCAGTATTTT. This codes for CASGRGGRTDTQYF.

The chain recombines TRBV19 with TRBJ1-5, with 8 bases that match TRBD1. There are 15 residues in the CDR3. Germline V lookup: CDR1 LNHDA, CDR2 SQIVND (reference sequence). V lost 7 bases, J lost 4 bases, and 9 bases stayed unmatched. CDR3 sequence: CASKMTGAPNQPQHF. The DNA of the CDR3 is TGTGCCAGTAAAATGACAGGGGCCCCAAATCAGCCCCAGCATTTT. The whole variable domain, remainder taken from reference TRBV19 and TRBJ1-5, is DGGITQSPKYLFRKEGQNVTLSCEQNLNHDAMYWYRQDPGQGLRLIYYSQIVNDFQKGDIAEGYSVSREKKESFPLTVTSAQKNPTAFYLCASKMTGAPNQPQHFGDGTRLSIL.

This chain connects TRBV7-9 to TRBJ1-1, with no clear D. The germline V gene encodes CDR1 SEHNR and CDR2 FQNEAQ (reference sequence). Trimming took 5 bases from V and 0 from J, leaving 4 bases between them. This CDR3 has 12 amino acids. The CDR3 sequence: CASSLLNTEAFF. Written as DNA, the CDR3 is TGTGCCAGCAGCCTTCTGAACACTGAAGCTTTCTTT.

V is TRBV7-7 and J is TRBJ2-5, with a weak D call TRBD1 (5 bases). Germline values: CDR1 SSHAT, CDR2 FNYEAQ (reference sequence). Between the trimmed V and J ends, which lost 3 bases and 3 bases, there was a span of 11 bases. The CDR3 length is 14 residues. CDR3 residues: CASSFTADKETQYF. The CDR3 DNA reads TGTGCCAGCAGCTTTACGGCGGACAAAGAGACCCAGTACTTC.

The V and J genes are TRBV15 and TRBJ2-1; TRBD1 matches at 10 bases. CDR3 length: 14 amino acids. With V trimmed by 7 bases and J by 5 bases, 5 bases remained unmatched. Germline V CDR1 and CDR2: LNHNV, YYDKDF (reference sequence). CDR3 bases: TGTGCCACCAATCTGGACAGGGGGGACAATGAGCAGTTCTTC. Its protein is CATNLDRGDNEQFF.

The CDR3 loop is CASSPIGGNYGYTF. The CDR3 region has the DNA TGTGCCAGCAGCCCCATAGGGGGAAACTATGGCTACACCTTC. The V gene is TRBV9, the J gene TRBJ1-2; the D gene is possibly TRBD1 (6 bases). There are 14 residues in the CDR3. V shed 4 bases and J shed 2 bases, with 12 bases lying between them. Looked up from germline, CDR1 is SGDLS and CDR2 is YYNGEE.

The rearrangement joins TRBV29-1 to TRBJ1-1, with 12 bases lining up with TRBD1. CDR1 and CDR2 (germline): SQVTM, ANQGSEA. The CDR3 has 16 residues. The V gene end was trimmed by 3 bases and the J gene end by 8 bases; junction bases not matched to a gene: 13. The CDR3 is CSVDQAWDRGQLEAFF. The CDR3 nucleotides are TGCAGCGTTGATCAGGCTTGGGACAGGGGGCAGCTCGAAGCTTTCTTT. The full variable domain, rest sourced from reference TRBV29-1 and TRBJ1-1, is SAVISQKPSRDICQRGTSLTIQCQVDSQVTMMFWYRQQPGQSLTLIATANQGSEATYESGFVIDKFPISRPNLTFSTLTVSNMSPEDSSIYLCSVDQAWDRGQLEAFFGQGTRLTVV.

The chain is built from TRBV12-5 and TRBJ1-2; D remains ambiguous. V dropped 4 bases and J dropped 6 bases, with 12 bases sitting between them. The CDR3 runs to 13 residues. The germline gives CDR1 LGHNT, CDR2 FRNRAP. The CDR3 coding sequence is TGTGCTAGTGGTTCCTCTCCCGCGGATGGCTACACCTTC. It translates to CASGSSPADGYTF. Full variable domain (rest looked up from reference TRBV12-5 and TRBJ1-2): DARVTQTPRHKVTEMGQEVTMRCQPILGHNTVFWYRQTMMQGLELLAYFRNRAPLDDSGMPKDRFSAEMPDATLATLKIQPSEPRDSAVYFCASGSSPADGYTFGSGTRLTVV.

The chain carries TRBV2 and TRBJ1-1; the D is unclear. The CDR3 contains 13 residues. Germline-derived CDR1 and CDR2 are SNHLY and FYNNEI. V lost 7 bases and J 1 base, leaving 10 bases between the germline ends. This chain's CDR3 is CASNSNKNTEAFF. The DNA of the CDR3 is TGTGCCAGCAATTCGAACAAGAACACTGAAGCTTTCTTT.

This clone has a single count. V usage is TRBV30 and J usage is TRBJ2-3, with 10 bases aligning to TRBD2. The CDR3 spans 15 residues. In germline, CDR1 is GTSNPN, CDR2 SVGIG (reference sequence). Trimming at V came to 4 bases and at J to 8 bases, leaving 12 bases not matched to a gene. The CDR3 DNA reads TGTGCCTGGAAGGTAGCTAGCGGGGGCCCAGGTACGCAGTATTTT. Translated, it gives CAWKVASGGPGTQYF. Supplemented by reference TRBV30 and TRBJ2-3, the full variable domain reads SQTIHQWPATLVQPVGSPLSLECTVEGTSNPNLYWYRQAAGRGLQLLFYSVGIGQISSEVPQNLSASRPQDRQFILSSKKLLLSDSGFYLCAWKVASGGPGTQYFGPGTRLTVL.

The rearrangement links TRBV19 to TRBJ2-7; 8 bases map to TRBD1. With V trimmed by 5 bases and J by 5 bases, 14 bases remained unmatched. The CDR3 loop spans 16 amino acids. Germline V gene data show CDR1 as LNHDA and CDR2 as SQIVND (reference sequence). The CDR3 reads CASSAVPLDRGHEQYF. CDR3 nucleotide sequence: TGTGCCAGTAGTGCAGTCCCGCTCGACAGGGGCCACGAGCAGTACTTC. Full variable domain (missing parts from reference TRBV19 and TRBJ2-7): DGGITQSPKYLFRKEGQNVTLSCEQNLNHDAMYWYRQDPGQGLRLIYYSQIVNDFQKGDIAEGYSVSREKKESFPLTVTSAQKNPTAFYLCASSAVPLDRGHEQYFGPGTRLTVT.

The chain couples TRBV9 to TRBJ1-4; D gene uncertain. CDR3 length equals 14 residues. V was pared by 2 bases and J by 4 bases, with 9 bases between. The germline V gene encodes CDR1 SGDLS and CDR2 YYNGEE. This CDR3 is CASSVGGNNEKLFF. CDR3 bases: TGTGCCAGCAGCGTTGGCGGAAATAATGAAAAACTGTTTTTT.

V is TRBV5-6 and J is TRBJ2-7; TRBD1 matches at 7 bases. From germline, CDR1 is SGHDT and CDR2 YYEEEE. The CDR3 contains 15 residues. With V trimmed by 4 bases and J by 3 bases, 10 bases remained unmatched. The CDR3 spells CASSEWTTGDYEQYF. CDR3 nucleotides: TGTGCCAGCAGCGAGTGGACAACAGGGGACTACGAGCAGTACTTC. Full variable domain (remainder filled in from reference TRBV5-6 and TRBJ2-7): DAGVTQSPTHLIKTRGQQVTLRCSPKSGHDTVSWYQQALGQGPQFIFQYYEEEERQRGNFPDRFSGHQFPNYSSELNVNALLLGDSALYLCASSEWTTGDYEQYFGPGTRLTVT.

The chain uses TRBV7-8 and TRBJ2-5, with a tentative D call TRBD1 (6 bases). CDR1 is SGHVS and CDR2 is FQNEAQ in the germline V gene. The CDR3 is 16 amino acids. Trimming removed 5 bases at V and 1 base at J, with 17 bases between. The CDR3 region is CASSIQGGGPQETQYF. In nucleotides, the CDR3 is TGTGCCAGCAGCATACAGGGTGGGGGCCCCCAAGAGACCCAGTACTTC.

The chain links TRBV4-3 to TRBJ1-4, with D uncertain. This CDR3 has 14 residues. In germline, CDR1 is LGHNA, CDR2 YSLEER. Trimming cost V 2 bases and J 3 bases, with 7 bases left between them. DNA for the CDR3: TGCGCCAGCAGCCAAAACAGAGCTAATGAAAAACTGTTTTTT. Protein sequence: CASSQNRANEKLFF.

The V and J genes are TRBV2 and TRBJ2-1; 7 nucleotides agree with TRBD2. V dropped 8 bases and J dropped 3; count of bases not matched to a gene: 10. Germline V lookup: CDR1 SNHLY, CDR2 FYNNEI. This CDR3 contains 15 residues. CDR3: CASPMGLTYYNEQFF. CDR3 in DNA: TGTGCCAGCCCTATGGGACTAACGTACTACAATGAGCAGTTCTTC.

The genes are TRBV29-1 and TRBJ2-7; TRBD1 aligns across 9 bases. Trimming removed 3 bases from V and 2 bases from J; junction bases left unmatched: 5. This CDR3 contains 14 residues. CDR1 and CDR2 from the germline V gene are SQVTM and ANQGSEA. In DNA form, the CDR3 reads TGCAGCGTTGATTTTGGGACAGGGACCTACGAGCAGTACTTC. Amino acids: CSVDFGTGTYEQYF.

J is TRBJ2-5 and V is TRBV6-4; the match to TRBD2 covers 10 bases. The CDR3 extends over 15 amino acids. Germline CDR1 and CDR2: MRHNA and SNTAGT. V gave up 6 bases and J gave up 2 bases; unmatched junction bases: 6. The CDR3 region is CASSLPTSGQETQYF. CDR3 DNA sequence: TGTGCCAGCAGCCTCCCGACTAGCGGGCAAGAGACCCAGTACTTC.

As DNA, the CDR3 is TGTGCCAGCAGCCCGACCGGGGGTGGTTCACCCCTCCACTTT. Encoded protein: CASSPTGGGSPLHF. J is TRBJ1-6 and V is TRBV4-2; tentative D call: TRBD1 (5 bases). CDR3 length equals 14 residues. CDR1 is LGHNA, CDR2 YNFKEQ, per germline. Trimming pared 4 bases from V and 9 bases from J, leaving 13 bases between.

The chain links TRBV12-5 to TRBJ2-1; 13 bases are shared with TRBD2. Germline V gene sequence: CDR1 LGHNT, CDR2 FRNRAP. The CDR3 is 17 amino acids. J lost 0 bases, V lost 5 bases, and 4 bases had no gene match. CDR3 protein: CASGAGLAGPSYNEQFF. CDR3 nucleotides: TGTGCTAGTGGTGCGGGACTAGCGGGGCCCTCCTACAATGAGCAGTTCTTC.

The V call is TRBV2, the J call TRBJ2-5; the D gene is possibly TRBD2 (6 bases). Germline V lookup: CDR1 SNHLY, CDR2 FYNNEI. The V end was cut by 6 bases, the J end by 2 bases, with 7 bases between. This CDR3 spans 12 amino acids. As DNA, the CDR3 is TGTGCCAGCAGAGGGAGGCAAGAGACCCAGTACTTC. Amino acid sequence: CASRGRQETQYF.

In this sample, this clone turned up once. CDR3: CASSLGQGDAYGYTF. The CDR3 DNA sequence: TGTGCCAGCAGTTTAGGGCAGGGGGATGCCTATGGCTACACCTTC. The chain employs TRBV27 and TRBJ1-2; 7 nucleotides line up with TRBD1. After removal of 2 bases from V and 4 bases from J, the junction contained 7 bases not matched to a gene. CDR1 and CDR2 from the germline V gene are MNHEY and SMNVEV (reference sequence). This CDR3 spans 15 amino acids.

CDR3 protein: CASSLTGTGGNQPQHF. In DNA form, the CDR3 reads TGTGCCAGCAGCTTGACCGGGACAGGGGGCAATCAGCCCCAGCATTTT. This rearrangement joins TRBV5-5 to TRBJ1-5, with TRBD1 matching over 10 bases. From germline, CDR1 is SGHKS and CDR2 YYEKEE (reference sequence). Trimming removed 1 base from V and 2 bases from J; junction bases left unmatched: 3. The CDR3 loop spans 16 amino acids. The full variable domain, with the rest looked up from reference TRBV5-5 and TRBJ1-5, is DAGVTQSPTHLIKTRGQQVTLRCSPISGHKSVSWYQQVLGQGPQFIFQYYEKEERGRGNFPDRFSARQFPNYSSELNVNALLLGDSALYLCASSLTGTGGNQPQHFGDGTRLSIL.